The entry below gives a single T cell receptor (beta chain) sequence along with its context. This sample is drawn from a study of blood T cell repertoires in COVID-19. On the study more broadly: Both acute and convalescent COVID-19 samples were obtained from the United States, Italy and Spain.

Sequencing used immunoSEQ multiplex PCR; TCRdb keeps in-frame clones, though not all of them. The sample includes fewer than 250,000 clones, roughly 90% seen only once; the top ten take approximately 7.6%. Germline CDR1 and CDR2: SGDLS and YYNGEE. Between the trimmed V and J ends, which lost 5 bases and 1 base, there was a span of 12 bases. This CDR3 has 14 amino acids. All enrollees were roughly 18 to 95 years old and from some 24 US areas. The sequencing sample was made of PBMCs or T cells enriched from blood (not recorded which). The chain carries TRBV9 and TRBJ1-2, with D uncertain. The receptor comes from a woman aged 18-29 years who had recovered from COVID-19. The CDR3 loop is CASSSSSVNYGYTF. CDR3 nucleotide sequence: TGTGCCAGCAGTTCCTCGAGCGTTAACTATGGCTACACCTTC. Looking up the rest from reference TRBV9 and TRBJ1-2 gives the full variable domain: DSGVTQTPKHLITATGQRVTLRCSPRSGDLSVYWYQQSLDQGLQFLIQYYNGEERAKGNILERFSAQQFPDLHSELNLSSLELGDSALYFCASSSSSVNYGYTFGSGTRLTVV.